Below are 22 T cell receptor beta chains sequenced from a single sample in a study of blood T cell repertoires in COVID-19. Measured with immunoSEQ multiplex PCR; TCRdb has only the in-frame clones, and not every one. The sample has around 98,000 clones; approximately 84% are singletons. Specimen: peripheral blood. All receptors derive from a woman aged 60-75 years with acute or convalescent COVID-19.

The chain carries TRBV11-3 and TRBJ2-5, with 9 positions matching TRBD2. V shed 2 bases, J shed 3 bases, and the junction held 1 base outside the gene matches. Germline V CDR1 and CDR2: SGHNT, YENEEA. The CDR3 has 14 amino acids. CDR3 coding DNA: TGTGCCAGCAGCTTAAGACTAGCGGAAGAGACCCAGTACTTC. The encoded protein is CASSLRLAEETQYF.

CDR3 in DNA: TGTGCCAGCAGCTGGCGGGGACAGGGCCCTGCCTACGAGCAGTACTTC. Translating gives CASSWRGQGPAYEQYF. The chain has TRBV7-9 and TRBJ2-7, with 9 bases aligning to TRBD1. The CDR3 extends over 16 amino acids. Germline CDR1 SEHNR, CDR2 FQNEAQ (reference sequence). V shed 4 bases, J shed 2 bases, and the junction held 9 bases outside the gene matches.

V is TRBV5-6 and J is TRBJ1-4, with D tentatively TRBD1 (5 bases). V was trimmed by 0 bases and J by 4 bases, leaving 10 bases between them. The CDR3 is 15 amino acids. The V gene's germline CDR1 is SGHDT and CDR2 YYEEEE. The CDR3 spells CASSLATGDNEKLFF. CDR3 sequence (DNA): TGTGCCAGCAGCTTGGCGACGGGGGATAATGAAAAACTGTTTTTT.

The rearrangement links TRBV20-1 to TRBJ1-2; weak D call: TRBD1 (6 bases). Per the germline V gene, CDR1 is DFQATT and CDR2 is SNEGSKA (reference sequence). Trimming removed 3 bases at V and 2 bases at J, with 10 bases between. This CDR3 spans 13 amino acids. This chain's CDR3 is CSASRGTNYGYTF. CDR3 DNA sequence: TGCAGTGCTAGTAGGGGGACCAACTATGGCTACACCTTC.

V and J are TRBV7-2 and TRBJ1-6; possibly TRBD1 for D (5 bases). In germline, CDR1 is SGHTA, CDR2 FQGNSA. The V and J ends lost 3 bases and 10 bases respectively, with 16 bases between them. This CDR3 contains 15 residues. In nucleotides, the CDR3 is TGTGCCAGCAGCTTGACGGCAGGGAGGGGCTCACCCCTCCACTTT. Amino acids: CASSLTAGRGSPLHF.

The rearrangement links TRBV19 to TRBJ1-5; unclear D gene. Trimming took off 4 bases at V and 2 bases at J, with 12 bases between the two ends. In germline, CDR1 is LNHDA, CDR2 SQIVND (reference sequence). The CDR3 runs to 15 residues. The CDR3 bases are TGTGCCAGTAGTACCGCCGGGATTGGCAATCAGCCCCAGCATTTT. It translates to CASSTAGIGNQPQHF.

J is TRBJ2-7 and V is TRBV2, with D hard to call. CDR3 size: 13 residues. Trimming removed 8 bases at V and 4 bases at J, with 15 bases between. Germline CDR1 and CDR2: SNHLY and FYNNEI. DNA of the CDR3: TGTGCCAGCCAAGACTCTTTTTTGTACGAGCAGTACTTC. This translates into CASQDSFLYEQYF.

This sequence joins TRBV9 and TRBJ2-2; 7 nucleotides line up with TRBD1. The CDR3 consists of 13 residues. Germline V gene data show CDR1 as SGDLS and CDR2 as YYNGEE. J gave up 2 bases and V 7 bases, and 2 bases lay outside the gene matches. The CDR3 bases are TGTGCCAGCCGGGACAGCAACACCGGGGAGCTGTTTTTT. This gives the protein CASRDSNTGELFF. The full variable domain, with the rest looked up from reference TRBV9 and TRBJ2-2, is DSGVTQTPKHLITATGQRVTLRCSPRSGDLSVYWYQQSLDQGLQFLIQYYNGEERAKGNILERFSAQQFPDLHSELNLSSLELGDSALYFCASRDSNTGELFFGEGSRLTVL.

This chain joins TRBV3-1 (or the pseudogene TRBV3-2) and TRBJ2-1; 11 bases are a match to TRBD2. The CDR3 totals 15 residues. With 4 bases clipped from V and 5 bases from J, the junction kept 4 bases outside the gene matches. Germline loops: CDR1 LGHDT, CDR2 YNNKEL (reference sequence). CDR3 in amino acids: CASSPLAGGHNEQFF. DNA for the CDR3: TGTGCCAGCAGCCCGTTAGCGGGGGGGCACAATGAGCAGTTCTTC.

The chain links TRBV5-1 to TRBJ2-1; no firm D call. CDR1 is SGHRS and CDR2 is YFSETQ in the germline V gene. Trimming removed 0 bases from V and 0 bases from J, with 7 bases in between. This CDR3 comprises 15 residues. CDR3 coding DNA: TGCGCCAGCAGCTTGGACAGAAGCTCCTACAATGAGCAGTTCTTC. The encoded protein is CASSLDRSSYNEQFF.

The rearrangement links TRBV10-3 to TRBJ2-1; 7 nucleotides align to TRBD1. The CDR3 has 14 amino acids. CDR1 is ENHRY, CDR2 SYGVKD, per germline. V dropped 10 bases and J dropped 0; count of bases not matched to a gene: 6. CDR3 loop: CATGTELSYNEQFF. The CDR3 DNA reads as TGTGCCACCGGGACAGAACTCTCCTACAATGAGCAGTTCTTC.

The V call is TRBV3-1 (or the pseudogene TRBV3-2), the J call TRBJ1-1; weak D call: TRBD1 (5 bases). Germline V gene sequence: CDR1 LGHDT, CDR2 YNNKEL (reference sequence). The CDR3 covers 15 residues. Trimming shortened V by 1 base and J by 5 bases, and 14 bases separated the two germline ends. The CDR3 here is CASSQGWAGRTEAFF. The CDR3 bases are TGTGCCAGCAGCCAAGGTTGGGCAGGGAGGACTGAAGCTTTCTTT.

The V call is TRBV5-1, the J call TRBJ2-3; D may be TRBD1 (5 bases). V shed 1 base and J shed 5 bases, with 11 bases lying between them. The V gene's germline CDR1 is SGHRS and CDR2 YFSETQ. There are 14 residues in the CDR3. CDR3 amino acids: CASSLYSRGDTQYF. In nucleotides, the CDR3 is TGCGCCAGCAGCTTGTACAGTAGGGGAGATACGCAGTATTTT.

This chain connects TRBV5-4 to TRBJ2-1; maybe TRBD2 (6 bases). Looked up from germline, CDR1 is SGHNT and CDR2 is YYREEE (reference sequence). CDR3 length: 12 residues. The ends were cut back, 4 bases at V and 4 bases at J, with 6 bases in the middle. The CDR3 bases are TGTGCCAGCAGCCGGGGGTACAATGAGCAGTTCTTC. Translated, it gives CASSRGYNEQFF.

The chain carries TRBV5-1 and TRBJ2-7; TRBD1 matches at 9 bases. CDR3 size: 13 residues. In germline, CDR1 is SGHRS, CDR2 YFSETQ. After removal of 3 bases from V and 5 bases from J, the junction contained 3 bases not matched to a gene. The CDR3 is CASSSGQGDEQYF. Here the CDR3 DNA reads TGCGCCAGCAGCTCGGGACAGGGTGACGAGCAGTACTTC.

V gene TRBV7-9 combines with J gene TRBJ1-6; D possibly corresponds to TRBD1 (6 bases). This CDR3 comprises 17 residues. CDR1 and CDR2 from the germline V gene are SEHNR and FQNEAQ (reference sequence). The V and J ends lost 0 bases and 5 bases respectively, with 14 bases between them. The CDR3 nucleotides are TGTGCCAGCAGCTTAGCTGGGCAGGGGCGGGATAATTCACCCCTCCACTTT. Translated: CASSLAGQGRDNSPLHF.

The rearrangement joins TRBV5-1 to TRBJ2-3, with D perhaps TRBD2 (7 bases). Germline lookup yields CDR1 SGHRS and CDR2 YFSETQ. There are 15 residues in the CDR3. V lost 2 bases to trimming and J lost 3 bases, with 13 bases between them. DNA for the CDR3: TGCGCCAGCAGCTTTCTCGCGGGGGCGACAGATACGCAGTATTTT. Protein sequence: CASSFLAGATDTQYF. The full variable domain, in which reference TRBV5-1 and TRBJ2-3 provide the parts outside the CDR3, is KAGVTQTPRYLIKTRGQQVTLSCSPISGHRSVSWYQQTPGQGLQFLFEYFSETQRNKGNFPGRFSGRQFSNSRSEMNVSTLELGDSALYLCASSFLAGATDTQYFGPGTRLTVL.

V usage is TRBV6-5 and J usage is TRBJ2-1, with D perhaps TRBD2 (5 bases). The CDR3 covers 14 residues. Per germline, CDR1 MNHEY and CDR2 SVGAGI. Trimming stripped 0 bases from V and 4 bases from J, with 7 bases between. The CDR3 DNA reads TGTGCCAGCAGTTACTCGGGGAGTTACAATGAGCAGTTCTTC. Amino acids: CASSYSGSYNEQFF.

The chain has TRBV3-1 (or the pseudogene TRBV3-2) and TRBJ2-6, with D perhaps matching TRBD1 (7 bases). Germline V CDR1 and CDR2: LGHDT, YNNKEL (reference sequence). There are 16 residues in the CDR3. Trimming cost V 7 bases and J 0 bases, with 13 bases left between them. CDR3 amino acids: CASTAGGPSGANVLTF. The CDR3 nucleotides are TGTGCCAGCACCGCAGGGGGGCCCTCTGGGGCCAACGTCCTGACTTTC.

The chain has TRBV18 and TRBJ1-3, with D maybe TRBD1 (5 bases). Trimming removed 6 bases at V and 8 bases at J, with 11 bases between. Germline V CDR1 and CDR2: KGHSH, LQKENI. This CDR3 has 12 residues. In DNA, the CDR3 is TGTGCCAGCTCGTCAGGGTTACACACCATATATTTT. This translates into CASSSGLHTIYF.

In its sample, this clone was seen a few times. The V call is TRBV3-1 (or the pseudogene TRBV3-2), the J call TRBJ2-7; 7 bases are a match to TRBD1. The V and J ends lost 1 base and 6 bases, in that order; junction bases with no gene match: 6. CDR3 length: 14 residues. From germline, CDR1 is LGHDT and CDR2 YNNKEL (reference sequence). The CDR3 protein is CASSQVGGEGEQYF. The CDR3 DNA follows: TGTGCCAGCAGCCAAGTAGGGGGCGAGGGCGAGCAGTACTTC.

The gene calls are TRBV2 and TRBJ1-5; 7 nucleotides agree with TRBD1. Germline V gene lookup returns CDR1 SNHLY and CDR2 FYNNEI. CDR3 length: 15 residues. With 2 bases clipped from V and 2 bases from J, the junction kept 3 bases outside the gene matches. CDR3 sequence: CASSETGVGNQPQHF. The DNA for the CDR3 is TGTGCCAGCAGTGAAACAGGGGTGGGCAATCAGCCCCAGCATTTT.